This T cell receptor beta chain was recovered during a study of cytomegalovirus exposure and HLA in healthy donors. The V gene end was trimmed by 3 bases and the J gene end by 3 bases; junction bases not matched to a gene: 5. The CDR3 runs 16 residues. Per the germline V gene, CDR1 is KGHSH and CDR2 is LQKENI. Amplification used 60 Vbeta primers and 13 Jbeta primers. Here immunoSEQ multiplex PCR was the method, and the copy in TCRdb shows in-frame clones only, minus some. This sample has 150,000 or so clones, with 75% to 80% found just once. Sequencing was performed on PBMCs. This chain joins TRBV18 and TRBJ1-5; 10 nucleotides align to TRBD1. This TCR derives from a man in his fifties or sixties in good health and CMV-seropositive. CDR3 loop: CASSPTGTGANQPQHF. In DNA form, the CDR3 reads TGTGCCAGCTCACCTACCGGGACAGGGGCCAATCAGCCCCAGCATTTT. The entire variable domain, with the rest obtained from reference TRBV18 and TRBJ1-5, is as follows: NAGVMQNPRHLVRRRGQEARLRCSPMKGHSHVYWYRQLPEEGLKFMVYLQKENIIDESGMPKERFSAEFPKEGPSILRIQQVVRGDSAAYFCASSPTGTGANQPQHFGDGTRLSIL.